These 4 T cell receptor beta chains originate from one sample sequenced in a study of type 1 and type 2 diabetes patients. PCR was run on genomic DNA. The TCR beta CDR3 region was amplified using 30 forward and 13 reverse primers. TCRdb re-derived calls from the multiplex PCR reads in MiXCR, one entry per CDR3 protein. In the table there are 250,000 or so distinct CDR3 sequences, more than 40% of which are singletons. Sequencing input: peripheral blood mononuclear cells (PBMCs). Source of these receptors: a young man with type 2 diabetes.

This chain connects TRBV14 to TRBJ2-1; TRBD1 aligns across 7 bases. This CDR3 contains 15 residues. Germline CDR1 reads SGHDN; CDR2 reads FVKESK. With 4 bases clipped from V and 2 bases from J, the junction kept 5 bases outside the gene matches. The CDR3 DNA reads TGTGCCAGCAGCCCAAGGGGGCTACCCTACAATGAGCAGTTCTTC. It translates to CASSPRGLPYNEQFF.

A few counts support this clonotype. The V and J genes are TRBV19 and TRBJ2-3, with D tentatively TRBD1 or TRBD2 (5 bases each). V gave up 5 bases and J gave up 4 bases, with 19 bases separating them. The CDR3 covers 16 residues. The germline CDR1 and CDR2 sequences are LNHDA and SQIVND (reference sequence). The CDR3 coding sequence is TGTGCCAGTAGTTCTCCCGGGACGGGTCCGCCAGATACGCAGTATTTT. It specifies CASSSPGTGPPDTQYF.

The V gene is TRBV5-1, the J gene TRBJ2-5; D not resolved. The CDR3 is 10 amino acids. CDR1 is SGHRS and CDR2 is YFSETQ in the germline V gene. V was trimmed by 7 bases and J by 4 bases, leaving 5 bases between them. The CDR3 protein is CASCPETQYF. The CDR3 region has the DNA TGCGCCAGCTGCCCAGAGACCCAGTACTTC.

The CDR3 region has the DNA TGTGCCAGCAGTGAGGTAGAGGGTCCAAGTTCCTCACCCCTCCACTTT. Its protein is CASSEVEGPSSSPLHF. This sequence joins TRBV2 and TRBJ1-6; D call uncertain. Germline assignment: CDR1 SNHLY and CDR2 FYNNEI. The CDR3 has 16 amino acids. V was pared by 3 bases and J by 10 bases, with 19 bases between.